The 11 T cell receptor beta chains reported below all come from one sample, sequenced in a study of T cells in Graves' hyperthyroidism and ophthalmopathy. RNA transcripts yielded amplified TCR beta CDR3 regions. An initial round of RT-PCR targeting the TCR CDR3 relied on the HTBI primer set. In TCRdb, the multiplex PCR reads were re-called with MiXCR into one record per CDR3 protein. The top ten clones hold 17% of a sample with fewer than 600,000 distinct CDR3 sequences, approximately 15% of them seen once. Sequences were obtained from blood. The receptors stem from a woman between 18 and 30 years old with Graves' hyperthyroidism.

This clonotype has at least ten counts. This chain connects TRBV29-1 to TRBJ2-7, with D perhaps given as TRBD1 or TRBD2 (5 bases each). Germline loops: CDR1 SQVTM, CDR2 ANQGSEA. This CDR3 spans 15 amino acids. V dropped 4 bases and J dropped 5 bases, with 21 bases sitting between them. The CDR3 bases are TGCAGCGTTGTCCCCGCGGGCAGGGCGGGCCACGAGCAGTACTTC. It is translated as CSVVPAGRAGHEQYF.

Ten or more counts support this clonotype. This chain uses TRBV2 with TRBJ2-7, with TRBD2 matching over 11 bases. Germline CDR1 SNHLY, CDR2 FYNNEI. Germline trimming cut 6 bases from V and 2 bases from J; bases unmatched to any gene: 3. The CDR3 spans 14 residues. The CDR3: CASSLAGGAYEQYF. The CDR3 nucleotides are TGTGCCAGCAGCTTAGCGGGAGGGGCCTACGAGCAGTACTTC.

The chain combines TRBV18 with TRBJ1-1; D is unresolved. The CDR3 sequence is 12 residues long. In germline, CDR1 is KGHSH, CDR2 LQKENI. V lost 3 bases and J lost 10, with 12 bases in between. CDR3 in DNA: TGTGCCAGCTCACCGGGTTCTGTTGGAGCTTTCTTT. Amino acids: CASSPGSVGAFF.

V usage is TRBV4-1 and J usage is TRBJ1-6; 7 nucleotides agree with TRBD1. The V gene end was trimmed by 4 bases and the J gene end by 7 bases; junction bases not matched to a gene: 10. The CDR3 extends over 16 amino acids. Germline V CDR1 and CDR2: MGHRA, YSYEKL. CDR3 nucleotide sequence: TGCGCCAGCAGCCTCATCCGGACAGGTTTGAATTCACCCCTCCACTTT. Translated: CASSLIRTGLNSPLHF.

This clonotype was seen a few times. The chain links TRBV24-1 to TRBJ2-1; 12 positions agree with TRBD2. The ends lost 9 bases at V and 8 bases at J; junction bases unmatched: 10. The CDR3 length is 15 residues. The V gene's germline CDR1 is KGHDR and CDR2 SFDVKD. Here the CDR3 reads CATALRLAGEHEQFF. The CDR3 coding sequence is TGTGCCACCGCACTACGACTAGCGGGAGAACATGAGCAGTTCTTC.

Written as DNA, the CDR3 is TGCGCCAGCAGCTGGGGGGACAGGGGCTACGAGCAGTACTTC. This encodes CASSWGDRGYEQYF. V and J are TRBV5-1 and TRBJ2-7; 10 nucleotides align to TRBD1. J was trimmed by 3 bases and V by 3 bases; bases with no gene match: 3. This CDR3 contains 14 residues. Germline CDR1 and CDR2: SGHRS and YFSETQ.

In its sample, this clonotype was seen a few times. The rearrangement links TRBV20-1 to TRBJ1-5, with D perhaps matching TRBD1 (6 bases). The V gene's germline CDR1 is DFQATT and CDR2 SNEGSKA (reference sequence). The germline V and J ends were trimmed by 4 bases and 4 bases, with 11 bases remaining between them. This CDR3 region has 13 residues. CDR3: CSATRTANQPQHF. The CDR3 DNA follows: TGCAGTGCTACACGGACAGCGAATCAGCCCCAGCATTTT.

This clonotype has only a few counts. The gene calls are TRBV7-9 and TRBJ1-4; 8 nucleotides align to TRBD1. This CDR3 region has 14 residues. Germline V gene lookup returns CDR1 SEHNR and CDR2 FQNEAQ (reference sequence). V was clipped by 1 base and J by 8 bases; unmatched bases: 3. In nucleotides, the CDR3 is TGTGCCAGCAGCTTAGGAAGGACAGGGGAAAAACTGTTTTTT. Its protein product is CASSLGRTGEKLFF.

Remarks on this clonotype: Possible read error: a much larger clone is one base away. The chain is built from TRBV5-1 and TRBJ2-5, with 12 bases lining up with TRBD2. CDR1 SGHRS and CDR2 YFSETQ come from the germline V gene. This CDR3 is 17 amino acids long. V was pared by 4 bases and J by 3 bases, with 10 bases of the junction left unmatched. This chain's CDR3 is CASSEHPSGRGEETQYF. Written as DNA, the CDR3 is TGCGCCAGCAGCGAACACCCTAGCGGGAGGGGCGAAGAGACCCAGTACTTC.

V and J are TRBV9 and TRBJ1-5, with unresolved D. CDR3 size: 15 residues. Deletions cut 0 bases from V and 2 bases from J, with 9 bases between. The germline gives CDR1 SGDLS, CDR2 YYNGEE. In DNA, the CDR3 is TGTGCCAGCAGCGTAGGTGCATCGCGCAATCAGCCCCAGCATTTT. This gives the protein CASSVGASRNQPQHF.

This clonotype was seen many times. This rearrangement joins TRBV2 to TRBJ1-2, with unresolved D. Germline values: CDR1 SNHLY, CDR2 FYNNEI. V lost 6 bases to trimming and J lost 8 bases, with 16 bases between them. This CDR3 has 13 amino acids. Here the CDR3 reads CASSRAFSGGYTF. In DNA, the CDR3 is TGTGCCAGCAGCCGGGCCTTTAGCGGGGGCTACACCTTC.